The following is a TCR beta chain sequence with its context. Its antigen is unidentified. This entry is derived from a study of T cells in Graves' hyperthyroidism and ophthalmopathy. Study-wide results and caveats: Blood samples included most of the expanded thyroid clonotypes exceeding 0.001.

TCR beta CDR3 region amplification was performed from RNA transcripts. When the TCR CDR3 underwent first-round RT-PCR, the HTBI primer set was used. TCRdb analysed the multiplex PCR reads with MiXCR anew, one entry per CDR3 protein. Here the sample spans 500,000 to 650,000 distinct CDR3 sequences, just under 20% being singletons. This CDR3 spans 20 amino acids. Trimming left V 6 bases short and J 0 bases short, with 30 bases between. The germline V gene encodes CDR1 SNHLY and CDR2 FYNNEI. This TCR was sampled from a man between 35 and 55 years old with Graves' ophthalmopathy. The rearrangement joins TRBV2 to TRBJ2-7, with D tentatively TRBD1 or TRBD2 (6 bases each). Sequencing was carried out using blood. DNA for the CDR3: TGTGCCAGCAGCGTCGGGGTGTGGGAGAGGGGGGAGAGGGCCTCCTACGAGCAGTACTTC. It specifies CASSVGVWERGERASYEQYF.